One sample yielded the 6 T cell receptor beta chains listed below, sequenced in a study of cytomegalovirus exposure and HLA in healthy donors (dated by TCRdb to the late 2010s). Libraries were built with the immunoSEQ multiplex PCR assay. TCRdb limited this immuneACCESS table to in-frame rearrangements with V and J called. A share of clones is missing; checked studies link under half to unresolved V genes, and the rest is unexplained. The sample data list 55,000 to 70,000 clones, and roughly 94% of these were observed just once. 2% to 2.5% of the sample is taken by the ten largest. Input material: PBMCs. These receptors were obtained from a man younger than 30 in good health and CMV-seronegative.

The chain uses TRBV7-9 and TRBJ2-7; D might be TRBD2 (6 bases). The CDR3 is made up of 14 amino acids. Germline V lookup: CDR1 SEHNR, CDR2 FQNEAQ (reference sequence). Trimming pared 5 bases from V and 2 bases from J, leaving 13 bases between. The CDR3 region is CASSQEGRAYEQYF. In nucleotides, the CDR3 is TGTGCCAGCAGCCAGGAGGGTAGGGCCTACGAGCAGTACTTC.

This sequence joins TRBV12-5 and TRBJ1-1, with D possibly TRBD1 on 5 matching bases. The germline V gene encodes CDR1 LGHNT and CDR2 FRNRAP. V dropped 0 bases and J dropped 5 bases, with 22 bases sitting between them. CDR3 length: 18 amino acids. The CDR3 DNA reads as TGTGCTAGTGGTTTGGTGGCGAAAGCTCAGGGCGCTGGGACTGAAGCTTTCTTT. The encoded protein is CASGLVAKAQGAGTEAFF.

The rearrangement uses TRBV7-9 and TRBJ2-1; D may be TRBD2 (5 bases). CDR3 length: 13 residues. Germline loops: CDR1 SEHNR, CDR2 FQNEAQ (reference sequence). V was shortened by 5 bases and J by 9 bases, with 14 bases between the two germline ends. DNA for the CDR3: TGTGCCAGCAGCCAACCGGGAACTCGTGAGCAGTTCTTC. Its translation is CASSQPGTREQFF.

This chain uses TRBV9 with TRBJ2-3; 8 nucleotides align to TRBD2. CDR1 and CDR2 (germline): SGDLS, YYNGEE. V shed 4 bases, J shed 3 bases, and the junction held 10 bases outside the gene matches. The CDR3 loop spans 16 amino acids. The CDR3 region has the DNA TGTGCCAGCAGCCCCCGGGGGGGAGGGCGGACAGATACGCAGTATTTT. As protein: CASSPRGGGRTDTQYF.

The rearrangement links TRBV6-4 to TRBJ2-1; TRBD1 might be the D (5 bases). CDR1 is MRHNA and CDR2 is SNTAGT in the germline V gene. This CDR3 comprises 12 residues. Trimming cost V 5 bases and J 5 bases, with 7 bases left between them. CDR3 loop: CASSPDNNEQFF. The CDR3 coding sequence is TGTGCCAGCAGTCCGGACAACAATGAGCAGTTCTTC.

The chain uses TRBV6-5 and TRBJ1-3; no definite D call. Trimming removed 8 bases from V and 0 bases from J, with 5 bases in between. This CDR3 has 12 amino acids. Per the germline V gene, CDR1 is MNHEY and CDR2 is SVGAGI. The CDR3 is CASLSSGNTIYF. The DNA of the CDR3 is TGTGCCAGCCTCAGCTCTGGAAACACCATATATTTT.